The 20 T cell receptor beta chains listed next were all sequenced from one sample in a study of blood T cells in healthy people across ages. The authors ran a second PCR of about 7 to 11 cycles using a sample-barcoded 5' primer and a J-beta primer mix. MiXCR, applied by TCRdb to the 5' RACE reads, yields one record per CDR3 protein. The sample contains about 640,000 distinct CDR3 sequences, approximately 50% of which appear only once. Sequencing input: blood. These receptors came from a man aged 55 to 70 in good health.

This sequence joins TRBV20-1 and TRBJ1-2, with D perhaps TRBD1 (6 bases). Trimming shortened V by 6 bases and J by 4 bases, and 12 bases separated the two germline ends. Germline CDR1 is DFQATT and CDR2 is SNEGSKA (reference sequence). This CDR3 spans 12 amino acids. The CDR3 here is CSARTGIYGYTF. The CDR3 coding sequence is TGCAGTGCCCGTACAGGGATCTATGGCTACACCTTC.

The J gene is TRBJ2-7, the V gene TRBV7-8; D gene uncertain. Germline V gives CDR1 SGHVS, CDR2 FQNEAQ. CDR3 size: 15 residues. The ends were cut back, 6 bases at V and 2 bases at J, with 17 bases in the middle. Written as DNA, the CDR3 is TGTGCCAGCAGTCAAAGCTCAGGACGAGCCTACGAGCAGTACTTC. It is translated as CASSQSSGRAYEQYF.

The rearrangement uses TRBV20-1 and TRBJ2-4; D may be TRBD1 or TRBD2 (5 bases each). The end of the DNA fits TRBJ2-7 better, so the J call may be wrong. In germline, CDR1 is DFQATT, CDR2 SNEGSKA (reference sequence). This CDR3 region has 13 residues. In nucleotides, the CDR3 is TGCAGTGCTAGAGGGGGGTCGGACTACGAGCAGTACTTC. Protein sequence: CSARGGSDYEQYF.

The CDR3: CSAARGFELDNEQFF. CDR3 DNA sequence: TGCAGTGCGGCTAGGGGTTTTGAGTTAGACAATGAGCAGTTCTTC. The V and J genes are TRBV20-1 and TRBJ2-1, with D perhaps TRBD1 (5 bases). CDR1 DFQATT and CDR2 SNEGSKA come from the germline V gene (reference sequence). This CDR3 has 15 amino acids. Trimming cost V 6 bases and J 5 bases, with 20 bases left between them.

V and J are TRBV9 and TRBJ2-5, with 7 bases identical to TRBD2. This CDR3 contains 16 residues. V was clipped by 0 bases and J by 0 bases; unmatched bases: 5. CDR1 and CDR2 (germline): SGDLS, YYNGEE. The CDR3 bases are TGTGCCAGCAGCGTAGGGCTAGCGGAGTACCAAGAGACCCAGTACTTC. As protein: CASSVGLAEYQETQYF.

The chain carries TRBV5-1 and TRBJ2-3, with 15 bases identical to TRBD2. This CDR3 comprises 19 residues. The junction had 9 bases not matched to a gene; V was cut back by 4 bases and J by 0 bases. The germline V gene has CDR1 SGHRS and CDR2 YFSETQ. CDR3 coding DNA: TGCGCCAGCAGCGCCCCGGGGACTAGCGGGGGGATGAGCACAGATACGCAGTATTTT. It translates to CASSAPGTSGGMSTDTQYF.

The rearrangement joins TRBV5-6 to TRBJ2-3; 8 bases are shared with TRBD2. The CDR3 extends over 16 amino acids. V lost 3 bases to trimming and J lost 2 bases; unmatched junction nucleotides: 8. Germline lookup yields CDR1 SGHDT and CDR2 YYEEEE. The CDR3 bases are TGTGCCAGCAGCTCTCAGCGGGGGTCTCTCACAGATACGCAGTATTTT. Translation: CASSSQRGSLTDTQYF.

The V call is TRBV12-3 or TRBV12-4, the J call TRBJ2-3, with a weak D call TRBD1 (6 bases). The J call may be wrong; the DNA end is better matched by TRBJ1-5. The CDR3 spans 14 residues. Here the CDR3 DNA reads TGTGCCAGCAGTTACCAGGGGCGGGGTCAGCCCCAGCATTTT. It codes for CASSYQGRGQPQHF.

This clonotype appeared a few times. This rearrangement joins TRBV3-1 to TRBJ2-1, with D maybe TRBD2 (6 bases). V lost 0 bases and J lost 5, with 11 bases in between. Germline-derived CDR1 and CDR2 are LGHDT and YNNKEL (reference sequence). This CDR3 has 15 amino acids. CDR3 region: CASSQDTSWNNEQFF. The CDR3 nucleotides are TGTGCCAGCAGCCAAGATACTAGCTGGAACAATGAGCAGTTCTTC.

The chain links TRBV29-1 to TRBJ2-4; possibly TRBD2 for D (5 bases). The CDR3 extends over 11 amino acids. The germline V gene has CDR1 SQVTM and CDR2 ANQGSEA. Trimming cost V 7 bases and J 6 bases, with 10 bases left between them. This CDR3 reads CSAEEANIQYF. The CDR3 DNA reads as TGCAGCGCCGAGGAGGCAAACATTCAGTACTTC.

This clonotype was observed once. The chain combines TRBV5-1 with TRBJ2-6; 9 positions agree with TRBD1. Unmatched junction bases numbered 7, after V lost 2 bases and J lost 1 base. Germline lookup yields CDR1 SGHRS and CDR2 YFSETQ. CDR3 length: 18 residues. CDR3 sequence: CASSLTGQGASGANVLTF. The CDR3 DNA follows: TGCGCCAGCAGCTTAACGGGACAGGGAGCTTCTGGGGCCAACGTCCTGACTTTC.

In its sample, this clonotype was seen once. The CDR3 region is CASSKDGQVFSTNEKLFF. The CDR3 nucleotides read TGCGCCAGCAGCAAGGACGGACAGGTGTTTTCAACTAATGAAAAACTGTTTTTT. V and J are TRBV5-1 and TRBJ1-4; TRBD1 matches at 7 bases. Germline-derived CDR1 and CDR2 are SGHRS and YFSETQ. The CDR3 covers 18 residues. V lost 4 bases, J lost 0 bases, and 12 bases stayed unmatched.

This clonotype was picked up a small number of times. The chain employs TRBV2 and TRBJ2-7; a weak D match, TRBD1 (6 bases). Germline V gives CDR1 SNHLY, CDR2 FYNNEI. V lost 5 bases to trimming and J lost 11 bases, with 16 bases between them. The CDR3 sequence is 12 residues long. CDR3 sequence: CASSLQGTNEYF. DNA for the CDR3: TGTGCCAGCAGTTTACAGGGCACCAATGAGTACTTC. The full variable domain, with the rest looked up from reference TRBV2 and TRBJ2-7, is EPEVTQTPSHQVTQMGQEVILRCVPISNHLYFYWYRQILGQKVEFLVSFYNNEISEKSEIFDDQFSVERPDGSNFTLKIRSTKLEDSAMYFCASSLQGTNEYFGPGTRLTVT.

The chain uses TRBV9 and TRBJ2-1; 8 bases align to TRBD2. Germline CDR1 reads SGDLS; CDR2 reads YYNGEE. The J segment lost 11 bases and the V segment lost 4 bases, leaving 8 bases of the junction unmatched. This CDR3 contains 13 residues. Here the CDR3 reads CASSQTGGNQQFF. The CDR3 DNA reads TGTGCCAGCAGCCAGACGGGGGGGAATCAGCAGTTCTTC.

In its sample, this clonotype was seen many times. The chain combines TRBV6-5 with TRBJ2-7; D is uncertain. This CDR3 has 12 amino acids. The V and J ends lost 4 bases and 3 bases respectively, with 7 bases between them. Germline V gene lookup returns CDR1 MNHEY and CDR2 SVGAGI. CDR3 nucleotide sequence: TGTGCCAGCAGTTCGCAGGTCTACGAGCAGTACTTC. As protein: CASSSQVYEQYF.

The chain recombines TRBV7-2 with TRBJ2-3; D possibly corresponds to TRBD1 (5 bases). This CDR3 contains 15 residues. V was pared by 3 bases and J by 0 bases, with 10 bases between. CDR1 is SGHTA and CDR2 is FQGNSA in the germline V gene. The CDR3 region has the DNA TGTGCCAGCAGCTTCGGACAAGCTAGCACAGATACGCAGTATTTT. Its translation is CASSFGQASTDTQYF.

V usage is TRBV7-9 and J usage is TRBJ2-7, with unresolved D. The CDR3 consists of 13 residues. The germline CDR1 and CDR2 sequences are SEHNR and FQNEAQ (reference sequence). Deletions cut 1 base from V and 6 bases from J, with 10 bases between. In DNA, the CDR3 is TGTGCCAGCAGCTTAGAGGGTCTCACCGAGCAGTACTTC. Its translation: CASSLEGLTEQYF.

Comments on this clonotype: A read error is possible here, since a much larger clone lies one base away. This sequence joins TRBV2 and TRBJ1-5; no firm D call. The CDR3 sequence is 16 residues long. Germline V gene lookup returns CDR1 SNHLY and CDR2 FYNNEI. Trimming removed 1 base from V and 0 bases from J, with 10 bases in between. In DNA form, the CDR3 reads TGTGCCAGCAGTGAAGTGTACGCTTATAGCAATCAGCCCCAGCATTTT. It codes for CASSEVYAYSNQPQHF.

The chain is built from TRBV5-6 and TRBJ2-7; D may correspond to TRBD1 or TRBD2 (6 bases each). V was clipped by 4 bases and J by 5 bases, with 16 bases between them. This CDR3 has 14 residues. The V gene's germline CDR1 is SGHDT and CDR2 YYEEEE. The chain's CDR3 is CASSRGAPRNEQYF. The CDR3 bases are TGTGCCAGCAGCAGGGGGGCCCCTCGGAACGAGCAGTACTTC.

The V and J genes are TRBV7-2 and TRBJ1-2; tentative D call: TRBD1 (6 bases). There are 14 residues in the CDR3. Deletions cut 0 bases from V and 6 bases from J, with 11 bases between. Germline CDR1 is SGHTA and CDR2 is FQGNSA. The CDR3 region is CASSLARGQDGYTF. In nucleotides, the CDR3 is TGTGCCAGCAGCTTAGCACGGGGGCAGGATGGCTACACCTTC.